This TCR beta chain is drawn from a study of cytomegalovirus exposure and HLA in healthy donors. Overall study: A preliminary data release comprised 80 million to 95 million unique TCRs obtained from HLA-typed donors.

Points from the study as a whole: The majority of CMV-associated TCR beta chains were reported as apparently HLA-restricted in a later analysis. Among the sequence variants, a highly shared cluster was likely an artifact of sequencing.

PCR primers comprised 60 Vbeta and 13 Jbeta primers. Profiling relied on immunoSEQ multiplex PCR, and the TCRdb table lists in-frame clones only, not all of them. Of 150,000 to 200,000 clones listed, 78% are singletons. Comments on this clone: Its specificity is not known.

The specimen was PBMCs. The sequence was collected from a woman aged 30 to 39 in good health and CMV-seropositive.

This chain's CDR3 is CAISEYSGINQPQHF. CDR3 DNA sequence: TGTGCCATCAGTGAGTATTCAGGAATCAATCAGCCCCAGCATTTT. This rearrangement joins TRBV10-3 to TRBJ1-5; no firm D call. The CDR3 has 15 amino acids. V shed 1 base and J shed 3 bases, with 10 bases lying between them. Germline V gene sequence: CDR1 ENHRY, CDR2 SYGVKD.